Listed below are T cell receptor beta chains from one sample, sequenced in a study of cytomegalovirus exposure and HLA in healthy donors. Profiled with immunoSEQ multiplex PCR; TCRdb holds only in-frame clones, not every one. The data hold 90,000 to 100,000 clones, with about 72% observed a single time. The sequencing input was PBMCs. These TCRs come from a woman in her sixties in good health and CMV-seropositive. Each CDR3 is given with its conserved first and last residue. Each record gives: J gene, D gene, V gene, clone size, CDR3 DNA, CDR3 protein. The D gene is left open where the match is weak. Only some rows state a clone size, as once, few, many or a class for expanded clones.

TRBJ2-1 TRBD2 TRBV10-3 few TGTGCCATCAGCCGGACTAGCGGGAGAGATGAGCAGTTCTTC CAISRTSGRDEQFF
TRBJ1-2 NA TRBV6-5 NA TGTGCCAGCAGTCACGACGACAGGAGCTATGGCTACACCTTC CASSHDDRSYGYTF
TRBJ2-5 TRBD1 TRBV2 NA TGTGCCAGCACTCGGGACAGCCAAGAGACCCAGTACTTC CASTRDSQETQYF
TRBJ2-5 NA TRBV4-1 NA TGCGCCAGCAGCCAAGTGGTGAGGGGGAGAGAGCAGTACTTC CASSQVVRGREQYF
TRBJ2-3 TRBD2 TRBV10-1 NA TGCGCCAGCAGTGAGTTTAAGTCGAGCGGGGGCCCTACGCAGTATTTT CASSEFKSSGGPTQYF
TRBJ1-2 TRBD1 TRBV6-6 once TGTGCCAGCAGTTACTCGACAGGGCAAGGCTACACCTTC CASSYSTGQGYTF
TRBJ2-1 TRBD2 TRBV4-1 NA TGCGCCAGCAGCCCCATCCTGGGTGTTCGGGAGGGATTCTCCTACAATGAGCAGTTCTTC CASSPILGVREGFSYNEQFF
TRBJ1-2 NA TRBV27 once TGTGCCAGCAGTTCCTCCACAGGGAGCTATGGCTACACCTTC CASSSSTGSYGYTF
TRBJ2-3 NA TRBV9 NA TGTGCCAGCAGCGTAGGGGGGCGGAGCACAGATACGCAGTATTTT CASSVGGRSTDTQYF
TRBJ2-7 TRBD1 TRBV7-2 NA TGTGCCAGCAGCTGGGACAGGGGGAACTACGAGCAGTACTTC CASSWDRGNYEQYF
TRBJ1-2 NA TRBV30 NA TGTGCCTGGCTTGGGTTCGCGAGGGCCTCTGGCTACACCTTC CAWLGFARASGYTF
TRBJ2-3 NA TRBV27 NA TGTGCCAGCAGTGCCATGAGGAGCGCAGATACGCAGTATTTT CASSAMRSADTQYF
TRBJ2-1 NA TRBV27 NA TGTGCCAGCAGTTCCCTTAGCAATGAGCAGTTCTTC CASSSLSNEQFF
TRBJ1-2 NA TRBV5-8 once TGTGCCAGCAGCTTGCTTACAGGCTACACCTTC CASSLLTGYTF
TRBJ2-1 NA TRBV30 NA TGTGCCTGGAGAGGCGGGCAGGGCGGGAAACCCTACAATGAGCAGTTCTTC CAWRGGQGGKPYNEQFF
TRBJ2-1 NA TRBV2 NA TGTGCCAGCAGTCCTCTGGGCACTGAGCAGTTCTTC CASSPLGTEQFF
TRBJ2-3 NA TRBV10-3 NA TGTGCCATCAGTGAGTCGAGAAGTAATCACGGCACAGATACGCAGTATTTT CAISESRSNHGTDTQYF
TRBJ1-3 NA TRBV9 NA TGTGCCAGCAGCGTGGGGGGATTCCGTGGAAACACCATATATTTT CASSVGGFRGNTIYF
TRBJ2-7 TRBD2 TRBV6-5 NA TGTGCCAGCAGTTTGGGACTAGCGGGAAAAACCTACGAGCAGTACTTC CASSLGLAGKTYEQYF
TRBJ1-2 NA TRBV25-1 NA TGTGCCAGCAGGGGAGGGGACGACTATGGCTACACCTTC CASRGGDDYGYTF